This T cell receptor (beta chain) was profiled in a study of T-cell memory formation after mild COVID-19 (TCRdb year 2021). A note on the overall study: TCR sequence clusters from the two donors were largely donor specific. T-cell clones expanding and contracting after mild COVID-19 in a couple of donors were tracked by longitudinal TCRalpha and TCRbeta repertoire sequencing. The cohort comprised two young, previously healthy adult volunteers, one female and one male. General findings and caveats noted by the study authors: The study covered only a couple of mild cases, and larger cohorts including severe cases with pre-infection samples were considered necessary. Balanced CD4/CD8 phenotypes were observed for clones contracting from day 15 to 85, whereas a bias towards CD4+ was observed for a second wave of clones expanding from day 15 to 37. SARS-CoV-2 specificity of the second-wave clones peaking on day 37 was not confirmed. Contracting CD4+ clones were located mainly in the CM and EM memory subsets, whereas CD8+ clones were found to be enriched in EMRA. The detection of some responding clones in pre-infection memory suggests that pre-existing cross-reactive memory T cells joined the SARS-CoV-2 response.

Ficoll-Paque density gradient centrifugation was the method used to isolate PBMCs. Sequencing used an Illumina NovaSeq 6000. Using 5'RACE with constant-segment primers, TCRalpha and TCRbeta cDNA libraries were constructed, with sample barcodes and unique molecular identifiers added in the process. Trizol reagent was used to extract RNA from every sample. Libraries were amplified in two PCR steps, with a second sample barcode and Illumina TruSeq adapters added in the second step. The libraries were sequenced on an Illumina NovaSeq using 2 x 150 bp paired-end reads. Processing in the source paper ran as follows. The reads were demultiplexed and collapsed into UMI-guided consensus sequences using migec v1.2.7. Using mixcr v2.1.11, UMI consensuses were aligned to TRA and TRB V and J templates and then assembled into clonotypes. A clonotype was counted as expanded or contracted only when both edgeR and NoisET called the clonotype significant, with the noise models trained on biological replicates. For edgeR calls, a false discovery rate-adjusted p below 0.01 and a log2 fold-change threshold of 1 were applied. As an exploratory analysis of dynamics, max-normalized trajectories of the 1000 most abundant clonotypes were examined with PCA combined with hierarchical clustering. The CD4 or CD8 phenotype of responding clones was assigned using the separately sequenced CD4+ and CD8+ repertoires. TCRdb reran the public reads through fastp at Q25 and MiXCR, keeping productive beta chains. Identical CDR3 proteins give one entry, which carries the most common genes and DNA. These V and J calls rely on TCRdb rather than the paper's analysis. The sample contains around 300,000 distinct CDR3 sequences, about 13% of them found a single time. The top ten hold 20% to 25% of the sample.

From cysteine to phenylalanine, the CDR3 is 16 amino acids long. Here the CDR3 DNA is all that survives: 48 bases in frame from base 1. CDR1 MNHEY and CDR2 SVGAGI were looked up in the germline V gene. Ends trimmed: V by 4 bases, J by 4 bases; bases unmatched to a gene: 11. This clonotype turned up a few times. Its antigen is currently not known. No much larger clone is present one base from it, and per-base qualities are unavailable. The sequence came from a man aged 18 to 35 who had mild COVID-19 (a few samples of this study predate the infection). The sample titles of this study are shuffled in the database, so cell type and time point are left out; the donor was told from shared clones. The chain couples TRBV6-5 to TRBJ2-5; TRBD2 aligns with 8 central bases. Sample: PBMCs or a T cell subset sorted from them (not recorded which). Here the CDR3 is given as CASSSVPAGVVETQYF. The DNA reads TGTGCCAGCAGTTCCGTCCCAGCGGGGGTTGTAGAGACCCAGTACTTC.